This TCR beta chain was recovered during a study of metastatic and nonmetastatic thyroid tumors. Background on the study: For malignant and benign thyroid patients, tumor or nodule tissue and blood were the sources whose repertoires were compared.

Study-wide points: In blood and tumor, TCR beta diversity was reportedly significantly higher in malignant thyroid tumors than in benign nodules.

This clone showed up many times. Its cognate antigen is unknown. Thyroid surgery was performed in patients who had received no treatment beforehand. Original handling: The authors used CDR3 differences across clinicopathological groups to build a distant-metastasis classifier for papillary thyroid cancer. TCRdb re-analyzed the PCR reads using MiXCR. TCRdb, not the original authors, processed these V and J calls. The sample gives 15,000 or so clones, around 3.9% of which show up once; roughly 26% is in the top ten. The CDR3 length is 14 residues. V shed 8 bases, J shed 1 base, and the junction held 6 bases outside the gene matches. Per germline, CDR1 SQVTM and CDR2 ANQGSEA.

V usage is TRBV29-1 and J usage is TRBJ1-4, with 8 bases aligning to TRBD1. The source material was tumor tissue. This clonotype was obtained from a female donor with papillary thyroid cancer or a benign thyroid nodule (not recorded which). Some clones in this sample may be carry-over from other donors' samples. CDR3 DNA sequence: TGCAGCATAGGACAGGGCGGAACTAATGAAAAACTGTTTTTT. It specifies CSIGQGGTNEKLFF.